The 7 T cell receptor beta chains below all came from one sample that was sequenced in a study of blood T cells in healthy people across ages. A J-beta primer mix and a sample-barcoded 5' primer were used in a second PCR of about 7 to 12 cycles. TCRdb reprocessed the 5' RACE reads with MiXCR, giving one entry per CDR3 protein. This table holds 1.5 million to 2 million distinct CDR3 sequences, about two fifths found once. Source material: blood. These receptors came from a human donor in good health.

This chain joins TRBV7-3 and TRBJ2-5, with 7 nucleotides matching TRBD1. The CDR3 has 15 residues. The germline V gene has CDR1 SGHTA and CDR2 FQGTGA. Trimming at V came to 2 bases and at J to 5 bases, leaving 8 bases not matched to a gene. The CDR3 is CASSLYDRVGETQYF. The DNA of the CDR3 is TGTGCCAGCAGCTTATACGACAGGGTGGGGGAGACCCAGTACTTC.

The rearrangement joins TRBV9 to TRBJ2-4; 8 bases match TRBD2. The closer fit of TRBJ2-7 to the DNA end suggests the J call may be wrong. Germline assignment: CDR1 SGDLS and CDR2 YYNGEE. The CDR3 is 16 amino acids. The CDR3 protein is CASSVGAGESFYEQYF. The CDR3 coding sequence is TGTGCCAGCAGCGTAGGAGCGGGGGAGTCTTTTTACGAGCAGTACTTC.

There are a few counts of this clonotype. V and J are TRBV18 and TRBJ2-7; TRBD1 might be the D (5 bases). The V gene's germline CDR1 is KGHSH and CDR2 LQKENI. CDR3 length: 14 residues. Trimming removed 2 bases at V and 3 bases at J, with 11 bases between. The CDR3 spells CASSPRQSLYEQYF. The DNA for the CDR3 is TGTGCCAGCTCACCAAGACAGTCACTCTACGAGCAGTACTTC.

This clonotype occurred a few times. The chain carries TRBV12-3 or TRBV12-4 and TRBJ2-3; a possible D gene is TRBD2 (6 bases). The CDR3 has 14 residues. With 7 bases removed from V and 2 bases from J, the gap between germline ends came to 13 bases. The CDR3 DNA reads TGTGCCAGCACCCCCGGGACTCCCACAGATACGCAGTATTTT. As protein: CASTPGTPTDTQYF.

This sequence joins TRBV13 and TRBJ1-4; D not certain. CDR1 PRHDT and CDR2 FYEKMQ come from the germline V gene (reference sequence). V was cut by 5 bases and J by 7 bases, with 14 bases left in between. This CDR3 comprises 14 residues. The CDR3 nucleotides are TGTGCCAGCAGCCCCGGGCAGGCTAGTGAAAAACTGTTTTTT. It codes for CASSPGQASEKLFF.

The rearrangement joins TRBV7-2 to TRBJ2-7, with TRBD2 matching 9 bases. This CDR3 is built from 18 residues. Germline loops: CDR1 SGHTA, CDR2 FQGNSA. The trim removed 3 bases at V and 7 bases at J, leaving 19 bases unmatched. The CDR3 spells CASSLRLAGRLKSGEQYF. The CDR3 nucleotides are TGTGCCAGCAGCTTGAGGCTAGCGGGGAGGCTAAAATCGGGGGAGCAGTACTTC.

This clonotype was recorded a few times. At one of its ends the junction is not consistent with the germline gene, which may arise from a read error. V and J are TRBV6-5 and TRBJ1-6; no clear D gene. This CDR3 contains 16 residues. The germline V gene has CDR1 MNHEY and CDR2 SVGAGI. The chain's CDR3 is CASSYTRLQYNSPLHF. CDR3 bases: TGCGCCAGCAGTTACACACGACTTCAATATAATTCACCCCTCCACTTT.